Presented here are 27 T cell receptor beta chains from one specimen sequenced in a study of beta chain features in type 1 diabetes. Expressed TCRB transcripts were sequenced after all isolated RNA was converted to cDNA. Libraries were prepared by immunoSEQ multiplex PCR; TCRdb keeps only in-frame clonotypes and omits some of them. The table has under 450,000 clones, about 16% seen once. Specimen: naive CD4+ T cells from blood. The source of these receptors is a woman aged 18-30 years in good health.

This chain joins TRBV7-3 and TRBJ2-1; 7 bases line up with TRBD1. The CDR3 loop spans 15 amino acids. CDR1 is SGHTA, CDR2 FQGTGA, per germline. Losses at the gene ends were 5 bases for V and 6 bases for J; bases not matched to a gene: 10. CDR3 nucleotides: TGTGCCAGCAGCGATTACAGGGGAACCATCAATGAGCAGTTCTTC. As protein: CASSDYRGTINEQFF.

This clone was seen a few times. The rearrangement joins TRBV30 to TRBJ2-7, with unresolved D. The CDR3 is 12 residues long. CDR1 is GTSNPN, CDR2 SVGIG, per germline (reference sequence). The germline V and J ends were trimmed by 3 bases and 3 bases, with 9 bases remaining between them. The CDR3 region has the DNA TGTGCCTGGAGCCAACAGAACTACGAGCAGTACTTC. Its protein is CAWSQQNYEQYF. Full variable domain (outside the CDR3, taken from reference TRBV30 and TRBJ2-7): SQTIHQWPATLVQPVGSPLSLECTVEGTSNPNLYWYRQAAGRGLQLLFYSVGIGQISSEVPQNLSASRPQDRQFILSSKKLLLSDSGFYLCAWSQQNYEQYFGPGTRLTVT.

The J gene is TRBJ2-1, the V gene TRBV4-2, with TRBD2 matching over 15 bases. Losses at the gene ends were 0 bases for V and 10 bases for J; bases not matched to a gene: 4. CDR3 length: 16 amino acids. Germline V gene data show CDR1 as LGHNA and CDR2 as YNFKEQ. The CDR3, as DNA: TGTGCCAGCAGCCAAGATACGGGACTAGCGGGAGGCGAGCAGTTCTTC. This sequence encodes CASSQDTGLAGGEQFF.

This clone has only a few counts. This chain uses TRBV30 with TRBJ2-7; perhaps TRBD1 as D (6 bases). CDR3 length equals 14 residues. The V and J ends lost 6 bases and 0 bases respectively, with 15 bases between them. Germline V gives CDR1 GTSNPN, CDR2 SVGIG (reference sequence). The CDR3 loop is CACSDSKSSYEQYF. In nucleotides, the CDR3 is TGTGCCTGTTCGGACAGCAAGAGCTCCTACGAGCAGTACTTC.

The V call is TRBV28, the J call TRBJ2-1, with 9 positions matching TRBD2. Germline values: CDR1 MDHEN, CDR2 SYDVKM. V lost 6 bases to trimming and J lost 3 bases; unmatched junction nucleotides: 3. CDR3 size: 14 residues. The CDR3: CASRLAGNYNEQFF. CDR3 nucleotide sequence: TGTGCCAGCAGGCTAGCGGGAAACTACAATGAGCAGTTCTTC.

The chain has TRBV5-1 and TRBJ2-3, with TRBD2 identical over 13 bases. CDR3 length: 15 amino acids. V shed 1 base and J 10 bases; nucleotides not matched to a gene: 6. Per the germline V gene, CDR1 is SGHRS and CDR2 is YFSETQ. CDR3 region: CASSLPGTSGIAQYF. The CDR3 DNA sequence: TGCGCCAGCAGCTTGCCCGGGACTAGCGGGATCGCGCAGTATTTT.

Only a few counts were recorded for this clone. In DNA form, the CDR3 reads TGTGCCAGCACCCGAGGAGGGAACACCGGGGAGCTGTTTTTT. Encoded protein: CASTRGGNTGELFF. The chain is built from TRBV6-5 and TRBJ2-2, with D maybe TRBD2 (5 bases). The ends were cut back, 7 bases at V and 1 base at J, with 10 bases in the middle. CDR1 is MNHEY and CDR2 is SVGAGI in the germline V gene. This CDR3 contains 14 residues.

The CDR3 is CSVETTGGYEQYF. Written as DNA, the CDR3 is TGCAGCGTTGAAACGACAGGAGGCTACGAGCAGTACTTC. This chain uses TRBV29-1 with TRBJ2-7, with D possibly matching TRBD1 (6 bases). The CDR3 has 13 residues. From germline, CDR1 is SQVTM and CDR2 ANQGSEA. Trimming stripped 2 bases from V and 3 bases from J, with 11 bases between.

There are a few counts of this clone. This chain joins TRBV7-9 and TRBJ1-2; TRBD1 agrees at 7 bases. The CDR3 runs to 14 residues. Germline CDR1 and CDR2: SEHNR and FQNEAQ (reference sequence). Trimming cost V 5 bases and J 6 bases; bases outside gene matches: 9. The CDR3 nucleotides are TGTGCCAGCAGCCCGACAGGGAACCTGAATGGCTACACCTTC. Encoded protein: CASSPTGNLNGYTF. Drawing the rest from reference TRBV7-9 and TRBJ1-2, the complete variable domain is DTGVSQNPRHKITKRGQNVTFRCDPISEHNRLYWYRQTLGQGPEFLTYFQNEAQLEKSRLLSDRFSAERPKGSFSTLEIQRTEQGDSAMYLCASSPTGNLNGYTFGSGTRLTVV.

This chain links TRBV30 with TRBJ2-7, with 10 positions matching TRBD2. Germline V gene lookup returns CDR1 GTSNPN and CDR2 SVGIG (reference sequence). The CDR3 loop spans 16 amino acids. The V segment lost 5 bases and the J segment 1 base; nucleotides outside the gene matches: 11. For the CDR3, the DNA is TGTGCCTGGGGGGGGGCTAGCGGGAGTTTGTCCTACGAGCAGTACTTC. Its protein is CAWGGASGSLSYEQYF.

The chain links TRBV7-9 to TRBJ2-4, with D maybe TRBD2 (6 bases). Germline V gene sequence: CDR1 SEHNR, CDR2 FQNEAQ (reference sequence). V was shortened by 6 bases and J by 1 base, with 22 bases between the two germline ends. This CDR3 spans 18 amino acids. The CDR3 DNA follows: TGTGCCAGCAGACCCGGGGGATGGATAGAAACGGCCAAAAACATTCAGTACTTC. Translated: CASRPGGWIETAKNIQYF.

The chain combines TRBV6-5 with TRBJ1-2; D is uncertain. CDR3 length: 16 residues. Germline V gene data show CDR1 as MNHEY and CDR2 as SVGAGI. The germline V and J ends were trimmed by 0 bases and 5 bases, with 16 bases remaining between them. The CDR3 loop is CASSYSYSNRGYGYTF. The CDR3 DNA follows: TGTGCCAGCAGTTACTCGTATTCCAACCGAGGTTATGGCTACACCTTC.

The V gene is TRBV30, the J gene TRBJ1-5, with D uncertain. This CDR3 is 13 amino acids long. Germline assignment: CDR1 GTSNPN and CDR2 SVGIG (reference sequence). V lost 2 bases to trimming and J lost 7 bases, with 12 bases between them. CDR3 nucleotide sequence: TGTGCCTGGAGTTCCAGGCGCGGGCAGCCCCAGCATTTT. Translating gives CAWSSRRGQPQHF.

This clone showed up just a few times. The V and J genes are TRBV5-4 and TRBJ2-3; D might be TRBD2 (6 bases). The ends were cut back, 0 bases at V and 2 bases at J, with 10 bases in the middle. The CDR3 totals 15 residues. Germline V CDR1 and CDR2: SGHNT, YYREEE (reference sequence). The DNA for the CDR3 is TGTGCCAGCAGCTTGGTCCGGGAGCTCACAGATACGCAGTATTTT. This translates into CASSLVRELTDTQYF.

This clone was detected only a few times. The chain carries TRBV18 and TRBJ2-2, with 8 bases that match TRBD1. V was pared by 2 bases and J by 5 bases, with 7 bases of the junction left unmatched. Germline V CDR1 and CDR2: KGHSH, LQKENI. This CDR3 comprises 16 residues. Here the CDR3 reads CASSPMQGAQTGELFF. The CDR3 DNA reads as TGTGCCAGCTCACCAATGCAGGGGGCGCAGACCGGGGAGCTGTTTTTT.

This clone turned up a few times. The gene calls are TRBV6-5 and TRBJ2-2; the match to TRBD1 covers 7 bases. CDR1 and CDR2 (germline): MNHEY, SVGAGI. The CDR3 runs 15 residues. V gave up 5 bases and J gave up 4 bases; unmatched junction bases: 7. The CDR3 bases are TGTGCCAGCAGTATTGAGGGGGCAATCACCGGGGAGCTGTTTTTT. Its protein is CASSIEGAITGELFF.

This clone has just a few counts. J is TRBJ2-2 and V is TRBV30, with D possibly being TRBD2 (5 bases). Trimming removed 2 bases at V and 3 bases at J, with 13 bases between. Germline V lookup: CDR1 GTSNPN, CDR2 SVGIG (reference sequence). This CDR3 has 15 residues. In nucleotides, the CDR3 is TGTGCCTGGAGTCCTCACCCAGCGGACACCGGGGAGCTGTTTTTT. It encodes CAWSPHPADTGELFF.

The sample holds a few counts of this clone. The chain joins TRBV7-6 to TRBJ1-5, with 11 bases aligning to TRBD1. The ends lost 5 bases at V and 7 bases at J; junction bases unmatched: 4. Germline CDR1 is SGHVS and CDR2 is FNYEAQ. This CDR3 is built from 14 residues. CDR3 DNA sequence: TGTGCCAGCAGCCCGGACAGGGGGCACCAGCCCCAGCATTTT. It is translated as CASSPDRGHQPQHF. Complete variable domain (other parts from reference TRBV7-6 and TRBJ1-5): GAGVSQSPRYKVTKRGQDVALRCDPISGHVSLYWYRQALGQGPEFLTYFNYEAQQDKSGLPNDRFSAERPEGSISTLTIQRTEQRDSAMYRCASSPDRGHQPQHFGDGTRLSIL.

This clone was recorded a few times. This chain links TRBV20-1 with TRBJ2-1; 15 bases match TRBD2. The CDR3 sequence is 11 residues long. Germline CDR1 DFQATT, CDR2 SNEGSKA (reference sequence). J gave up 14 bases and V 6 bases, and 2 bases lay outside the gene matches. Written as DNA, the CDR3 is TGCAGTGCGGGACTAGCGGGAGGCAAGTTCTTC. As protein: CSAGLAGGKFF.

The J gene is TRBJ2-7, the V gene TRBV7-2, with TRBD2 identical over 13 bases. Per germline, CDR1 SGHTA and CDR2 FQGNSA. The V gene end was trimmed by 3 bases and the J gene end by 3 bases; junction bases not matched to a gene: 2. The CDR3 totals 15 residues. The CDR3 is CASSFRLAGGYEQYF. For the CDR3, the DNA is TGTGCCAGCAGCTTTAGACTAGCGGGAGGCTACGAGCAGTACTTC.

This clone was found a few times. The sample carries other DNA sequences with the same CDR3. This chain connects TRBV5-1 to TRBJ1-5; tentatively, D is TRBD1 (5 bases). The germline V gene encodes CDR1 SGHRS and CDR2 YFSETQ. Trimming left V 4 bases short and J 2 bases short, with 7 bases between. The CDR3 contains 13 residues. The CDR3 DNA is TGCGCCAGCAGCCCGGGGGGCAATCAGCCCCAGCATTTT. Protein: CASSPGGNQPQHF.

This clone was observed a handful of times. The rearrangement joins TRBV28 to TRBJ1-2; D gene ambiguous. The CDR3 loop spans 15 amino acids. Trimming removed 5 bases at V and 2 bases at J, with 15 bases between. Looked up from germline, CDR1 is MDHEN and CDR2 is SYDVKM. CDR3 sequence (DNA): TGTGCCAGCAGTCGCGCCCCAGGTTACAACTATGGCTACACCTTC. Amino acid sequence: CASSRAPGYNYGYTF.

CDR3 sequence reads: CASSQRRTGGSTDTQYF. CDR3 DNA: TGCGCCAGCAGCCAAAGGAGGACAGGGGGTTCCACAGATACGCAGTATTTT. This chain links TRBV4-1 with TRBJ2-3; 10 bases are shared with TRBD1. The V and J ends lost 2 bases and 2 bases, in that order; junction bases with no gene match: 7. This CDR3 contains 17 residues. The germline V gene has CDR1 MGHRA and CDR2 YSYEKL.

This clone was seen a handful of times. A read error may produce the germline difference seen at one junction end. The chain links TRBV7-7 to TRBJ2-1; maybe TRBD2 (5 bases). CDR1 is SSHAT, CDR2 FNYEAQ, per germline (reference sequence). CDR3 length: 15 amino acids. The CDR3: CASSLDFGNRNEQFF. CDR3 DNA: TGTGCTAGCAGCTTAGATTTCGGGAATCGTAATGAGCAGTTCTTC.

The J gene is TRBJ2-3, the V gene TRBV15; no reliable D call. This CDR3 has 12 amino acids. Trimming removed 0 bases at V and 6 bases at J, with 4 bases between. Looked up from germline, CDR1 is LNHNV and CDR2 is YYDKDF (reference sequence). The CDR3, as DNA: TGTGCCACCAGCAGAGATCAGGATACGCAGTATTTT. Its protein is CATSRDQDTQYF.

This clone was found a few times. The chain joins TRBV5-1 to TRBJ2-2, with TRBD2 as a possible D gene (5 bases). The germline V gene encodes CDR1 SGHRS and CDR2 YFSETQ. V gave up 1 base and J gave up 3 bases, with 13 bases separating them. The CDR3 totals 16 residues. The chain's CDR3 is CASSLSGSADTGELFF. For the CDR3, the DNA is TGCGCCAGCAGCTTGTCGGGGTCCGCGGACACCGGGGAGCTGTTTTTT.

The J gene is TRBJ2-1, the V gene TRBV30; TRBD2 matches at 12 bases. Trimming removed 4 bases from V and 7 bases from J; junction bases left unmatched: 5. CDR1 is GTSNPN and CDR2 is SVGIG in the germline V gene (reference sequence). This CDR3 is built from 14 residues. Here the CDR3 DNA reads TGTGCCTGGAAGACTAGCGGGAGAAGGAATGAGCAGTTCTTC. It specifies CAWKTSGRRNEQFF.